This T cell receptor beta chain was recovered during a study of response to subunit inactivated influenza vaccine. TCRdb redid the calling of the RT-PCR reads with MiXCR, one entry per CDR3 protein. Of 650,000 to 800,000 distinct CDR3 sequences listed, 15% to 20% are singletons. Study-level results: It was the authors' suggestion that each seasonal influenza vaccination recruits few new T cells.

The CDR3 extends over 13 amino acids. V was cut by 0 bases and J by 4 bases, with 8 bases left in between. From germline, CDR1 is DFQATT and CDR2 SNEGSKA (reference sequence). This clonotype occurred a few times. Its cognate antigen is unknown. The clonotype comes from a man between 45 and 60 years old who received an inactivated influenza vaccine. This specimen was PBMCs from blood, taken 4 to 6 days after vaccination. The chain recombines TRBV20-1 with TRBJ2-3; D is uncertain. The CDR3 coding sequence is TGCAGTGCTAGAGATCCAGTCGCAGATACGCAGTATTTT. It translates to CSARDPVADTQYF.